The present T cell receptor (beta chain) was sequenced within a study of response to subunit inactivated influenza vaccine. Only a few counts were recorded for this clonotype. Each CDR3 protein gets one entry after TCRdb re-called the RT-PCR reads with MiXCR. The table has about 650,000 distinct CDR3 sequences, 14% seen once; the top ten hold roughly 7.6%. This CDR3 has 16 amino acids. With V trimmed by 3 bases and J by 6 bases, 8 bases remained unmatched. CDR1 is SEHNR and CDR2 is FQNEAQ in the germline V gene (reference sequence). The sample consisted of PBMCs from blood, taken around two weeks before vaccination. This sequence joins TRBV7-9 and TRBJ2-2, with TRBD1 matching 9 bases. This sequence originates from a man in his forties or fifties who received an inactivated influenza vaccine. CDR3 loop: CASSFTPGQGPGELFF. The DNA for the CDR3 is TGTGCCAGCAGCTTTACACCGGGACAGGGTCCCGGGGAGCTGTTTTTT.